The next 20 T cell receptor beta chains were all read from a single sample in a study of cytomegalovirus exposure and HLA in healthy donors. PCR involved 60 Vbeta and 13 Jbeta primers. Profiling relied on immunoSEQ multiplex PCR, and the TCRdb table lists in-frame clones only, not all of them. The table includes about 59,000 clones, approximately 88% detected once. Sequencing was performed on PBMCs. These receptors all come from a man aged 25-45 years in good health and CMV-seropositive.

The V call is TRBV29-1, the J call TRBJ2-3; 7 bases are shared with TRBD2. Germline V gives CDR1 SQVTM, CDR2 ANQGSEA. Trimming at V came to 7 bases and at J to 2 bases, leaving 3 bases not matched to a gene. The CDR3 is 12 amino acids. The CDR3 here is CSGEGNTDTQYF. The DNA of the CDR3 is TGCAGCGGGGAGGGGAACACAGATACGCAGTATTTT.

The rearrangement links TRBV2 to TRBJ1-1; D uncertain. Between the trimmed V and J ends, which lost 6 bases and 0 bases, there was a span of 5 bases. The CDR3 is 12 amino acids. The V gene's germline CDR1 is SNHLY and CDR2 FYNNEI. The DNA for the CDR3 is TGTGCCAGCAGGCCAGTGAACACTGAAGCTTTCTTT. It yields the protein CASRPVNTEAFF. Complete variable domain (other parts from reference TRBV2 and TRBJ1-1): EPEVTQTPSHQVTQMGQEVILRCVPISNHLYFYWYRQILGQKVEFLVSFYNNEISEKSEIFDDQFSVERPDGSNFTLKIRSTKLEDSAMYFCASRPVNTEAFFGQGTRLTVV.

There are a few counts of this clone. This rearrangement joins TRBV6-5 to TRBJ1-4; a possible D gene is TRBD1 (6 bases). Between the trimmed V and J ends, which lost 5 bases and 7 bases, there was a span of 17 bases. Germline V gives CDR1 MNHEY, CDR2 SVGAGI. The CDR3 spans 15 residues. CDR3 DNA: TGTGCCAGCAGTAATACAGGGAGCCGGGGTGAAAAACTGTTTTTT. Protein sequence: CASSNTGSRGEKLFF.

The gene calls are TRBV30 and TRBJ2-7; TRBD1 matches 9 bases. The CDR3 spans 14 residues. The J segment lost 3 bases and the V segment lost 2 bases, leaving 5 bases of the junction unmatched. CDR1 is GTSNPN and CDR2 is SVGIG in the germline V gene (reference sequence). The CDR3 protein is CAWSTGTGIYEQYF. The CDR3 DNA is TGTGCCTGGAGTACCGGGACAGGGATCTACGAGCAGTACTTC.

The CDR3 sequence: CASSVGGTGGEQYF. In DNA form, the CDR3 reads TGTGCCAGCAGCGTAGGAGGGACAGGGGGCGAGCAGTACTTC. This chain uses TRBV9 with TRBJ2-7, with TRBD1 identical over 11 bases. Germline values: CDR1 SGDLS, CDR2 YYNGEE. The CDR3 contains 14 residues. V shed 0 bases, J shed 6 bases, and the junction held 2 bases outside the gene matches.

This chain joins TRBV5-4 and TRBJ1-1, with a possible D match to TRBD1 (5 bases). The germline V gene has CDR1 SGHNT and CDR2 YYREEE (reference sequence). V shed 0 bases and J shed 0 bases, with 6 bases lying between them. The CDR3 covers 14 residues. CDR3 DNA sequence: TGTGCCAGCAGCTTGGGGGGGGTGAACACTGAAGCTTTCTTT. Translating it yields CASSLGGVNTEAFF. Looking up the rest from reference TRBV5-4 and TRBJ1-1 gives the full variable domain: ETGVTQSPTHLIKTRGQQVTLRCSSQSGHNTVSWYQQALGQGPQFIFQYYREEENGRGNFPPRFSGLQFPNYSSELNVNALELDDSALYLCASSLGGVNTEAFFGQGTRLTVV.

The chain links TRBV7-2 to TRBJ2-2, with D hard to call. Germline V lookup: CDR1 SGHTA, CDR2 FQGNSA. The V gene lost 2 bases and the J gene lost 4 bases, with 5 bases spanning the gap. The CDR3 runs 13 residues. The DNA for the CDR3 is TGTGCCAGCAGCTTACGAGGCACCGGGGAGCTGTTTTTT. Protein product: CASSLRGTGELFF.

The chain links TRBV5-6 to TRBJ1-1, with D unresolved. Looked up from germline, CDR1 is SGHDT and CDR2 is YYEEEE. Trimming took 4 bases from V and 4 from J, leaving 14 bases between them. The CDR3 totals 14 residues. The CDR3 nucleotides are TGTGCCAGCAGCGGGCCCGATTCTATCACTGAAGCTTTCTTT. Its protein product is CASSGPDSITEAFF.

This clone was observed once. The chain joins TRBV12-5 to TRBJ2-3; D unclear. The germline CDR1 and CDR2 sequences are LGHNT and FRNRAP. Deletions cut 0 bases from V and 4 bases from J, with 11 bases between. The CDR3 is 15 amino acids. CDR3 DNA: TGTGCTAGTGGTTTGGTACCCGGCCGGGCAGATACGCAGTATTTT. Translated: CASGLVPGRADTQYF.

The V call is TRBV18, the J call TRBJ1-1; 7 bases align to TRBD1. The junction had 7 bases not matched to a gene; V was cut back by 5 bases and J by 4 bases. The CDR3 sequence is 14 residues long. From germline, CDR1 is KGHSH and CDR2 LQKENI. This CDR3 is CASSSGQSGTEAFF. In nucleotides, the CDR3 is TGTGCCAGCTCATCGGGACAGAGTGGCACTGAAGCTTTCTTT.

The J gene is TRBJ1-1, the V gene TRBV27, with TRBD1 matching 7 bases. With 5 bases clipped from V and 4 bases from J, the junction kept 13 bases outside the gene matches. Germline V gene lookup returns CDR1 MNHEY and CDR2 SMNVEV (reference sequence). There are 16 residues in the CDR3. The CDR3 bases are TGTGCCAGCAGTAACCGGGACAGTCCCGGGGGCACTGAAGCTTTCTTT. Protein: CASSNRDSPGGTEAFF.

This chain uses TRBV5-1 with TRBJ1-1; 12 bases line up with TRBD1. The CDR3 extends over 17 amino acids. Unmatched junction bases numbered 11, after V lost 4 bases and J lost 4 bases. Germline V gene data show CDR1 as SGHRS and CDR2 as YFSETQ. CDR3 coding DNA: TGCGCCAGCAGCGGGCCGGGACAGGGGGCTGGCGGCACTGAAGCTTTCTTT. Encoded protein: CASSGPGQGAGGTEAFF.

The chain combines TRBV9 with TRBJ2-1; no reliable D call. V lost 4 bases and J 5 bases, leaving 10 bases between the germline ends. The CDR3 totals 13 residues. Germline V gene sequence: CDR1 SGDLS, CDR2 YYNGEE. CDR3 DNA sequence: TGTGCCAGCAGCCTTAGCTTTCACAATGAGCAGTTCTTC. Protein product: CASSLSFHNEQFF. Full variable domain (outside the CDR3, taken from reference TRBV9 and TRBJ2-1): DSGVTQTPKHLITATGQRVTLRCSPRSGDLSVYWYQQSLDQGLQFLIQYYNGEERAKGNILERFSAQQFPDLHSELNLSSLELGDSALYFCASSLSFHNEQFFGPGTRLTVL.

The chain has TRBV19 and TRBJ2-5; 8 nucleotides agree with TRBD1. CDR1 and CDR2 (germline): LNHDA, SQIVND (reference sequence). The CDR3 covers 16 residues. V gave up 5 bases and J gave up 4 bases; unmatched junction bases: 12. The CDR3 DNA reads as TGTGCCAGTAGTCTCGGACAGGGTCGTTCGCCAGAGACCCAGTACTTC. Its protein is CASSLGQGRSPETQYF.

V usage is TRBV19 and J usage is TRBJ1-4, with a tentative D call TRBD1 (6 bases). Looked up from germline, CDR1 is LNHDA and CDR2 is SQIVND (reference sequence). The CDR3 runs 15 residues. The V end lost 6 bases, the J end lost 2 bases, and 13 bases lay between the germline ends. The chain's CDR3 is CASSVTGHTNEKLFF. Written as DNA, the CDR3 is TGTGCCAGTAGCGTCACGGGACACACTAATGAAAAACTGTTTTTT.

The chain couples TRBV12-5 to TRBJ2-7, with D unresolved. The V and J ends lost 5 bases and 7 bases respectively, with 12 bases between them. The CDR3 is 12 amino acids. Germline CDR1 and CDR2: LGHNT and FRNRAP. CDR3 coding DNA: TGTGCTAGTGGTCCCCTTCGAGAAGAGCAGTACTTC. Its protein is CASGPLREEQYF. The variable domain in full, completed from reference TRBV12-5 and TRBJ2-7, reads DARVTQTPRHKVTEMGQEVTMRCQPILGHNTVFWYRQTMMQGLELLAYFRNRAPLDDSGMPKDRFSAEMPDATLATLKIQPSEPRDSAVYFCASGPLREEQYFGPGTRLTVT.

Of note for this clone: The same CDR3 arises from other DNA sequences in this sample as well. This sequence joins TRBV7-9 and TRBJ1-3, with a tentative D call TRBD1 (6 bases). The CDR3 has 14 residues. Trimming cost V 1 base and J 4 bases, with 8 bases left between them. The germline V gene has CDR1 SEHNR and CDR2 FQNEAQ (reference sequence). The DNA of the CDR3 is TGTGCCAGCAGCTTAGAGGACAGAGGAAACACCATATATTTT. Its protein is CASSLEDRGNTIYF.

The chain recombines TRBV5-1 with TRBJ1-4; 11 bases agree with TRBD1. V shed 1 base, J shed 7 bases, and the junction held 3 bases outside the gene matches. This CDR3 comprises 15 residues. Germline CDR1 is SGHRS and CDR2 is YFSETQ. The CDR3 loop is CASSLSGTGGEKLFF. CDR3 nucleotide sequence: TGCGCCAGCAGCTTGAGCGGGACAGGGGGTGAAAAACTGTTTTTT. Full variable domain (remainder filled in from reference TRBV5-1 and TRBJ1-4): KAGVTQTPRYLIKTRGQQVTLSCSPISGHRSVSWYQQTPGQGLQFLFEYFSETQRNKGNFPGRFSGRQFSNSRSEMNVSTLELGDSALYLCASSLSGTGGEKLFFGSGTQLSVL.

The genes are TRBV5-1 and TRBJ2-5; 10 bases are shared with TRBD1. This CDR3 spans 14 amino acids. J lost 5 bases, V lost 4 bases, and 5 bases had no gene match. The V gene's germline CDR1 is SGHRS and CDR2 YFSETQ. CDR3 DNA: TGCGCCAGCAGCATGGGACAGGGGAAGGAGACCCAGTACTTC. Translating gives CASSMGQGKETQYF.

The chain couples TRBV27 to TRBJ2-2, with D perhaps matching TRBD2 (6 bases). There are 14 residues in the CDR3. Trimming took off 6 bases at V and 1 base at J, with 9 bases between the two ends. The germline gives CDR1 MNHEY, CDR2 SMNVEV (reference sequence). In nucleotides, the CDR3 is TGTGCCAGCAGCCGTAGCGGGAACACCGGGGAGCTGTTTTTT. Protein product: CASSRSGNTGELFF.